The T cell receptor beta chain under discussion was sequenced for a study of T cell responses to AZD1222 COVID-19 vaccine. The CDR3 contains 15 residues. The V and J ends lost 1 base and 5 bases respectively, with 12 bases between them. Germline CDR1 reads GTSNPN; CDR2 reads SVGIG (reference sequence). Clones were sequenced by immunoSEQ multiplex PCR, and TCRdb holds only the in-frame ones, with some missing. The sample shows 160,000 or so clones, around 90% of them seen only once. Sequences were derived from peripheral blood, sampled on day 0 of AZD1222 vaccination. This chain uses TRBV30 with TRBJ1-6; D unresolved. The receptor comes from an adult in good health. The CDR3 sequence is CAWSAGVGNNSPLHF. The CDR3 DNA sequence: TGTGCCTGGAGTGCAGGTGTAGGGAATAATTCACCCCTCCACTTT. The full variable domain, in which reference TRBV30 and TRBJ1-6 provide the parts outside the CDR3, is SQTIHQWPATLVQPVGSPLSLECTVEGTSNPNLYWYRQAAGRGLQLLFYSVGIGQISSEVPQNLSASRPQDRQFILSSKKLLLSDSGFYLCAWSAGVGNNSPLHFGNGTRLTVT.